The 22 T cell receptor beta chains below were found in one sample sequenced in a study of blood T cell repertoires in COVID-19. Method: immunoSEQ multiplex PCR; TCRdb's copy keeps in-frame clones and lacks some. Here the sample spans about 250,000 clones, about 85% being singletons. Sequenced input: peripheral blood. The receptors come from a man between 18 and 35 years old with active or convalescent COVID-19.

V usage is TRBV24-1 and J usage is TRBJ2-7; TRBD1 aligns across 8 bases. The CDR3 extends over 15 amino acids. V was pared by 4 bases and J by 4 bases, with 8 bases of the junction left unmatched. Germline CDR1 reads KGHDR; CDR2 reads SFDVKD. The CDR3 loop is CATSDRTGTPYEQYF. The CDR3 DNA sequence: TGTGCCACCAGTGACCGGACAGGGACCCCATACGAGCAGTACTTC.

The V gene is TRBV9, the J gene TRBJ2-5; weak D call: TRBD2 (7 bases). The V gene lost 3 bases and the J gene lost 4 bases, with 13 bases spanning the gap. Looked up from germline, CDR1 is SGDLS and CDR2 is YYNGEE. The CDR3 extends over 14 amino acids. The CDR3 here is CASSGSGTTETQYF. CDR3 sequence (DNA): TGTGCCAGCAGCGGGAGCGGGACAACAGAGACCCAGTACTTC.

The chain links TRBV7-9 to TRBJ2-1, with TRBD2 matching over 9 bases. Per germline, CDR1 SEHNR and CDR2 FQNEAQ (reference sequence). Unmatched junction bases numbered 6, after V lost 1 base and J lost 8 bases. This CDR3 comprises 15 residues. The CDR3 loop reads CASSLDLAGFDEQFF. The DNA for the CDR3 is TGTGCCAGCAGCTTAGACCTAGCGGGGTTCGATGAGCAGTTCTTC. The entire variable domain, with the rest obtained from reference TRBV7-9 and TRBJ2-1, is as follows: DTGVSQNPRHKITKRGQNVTFRCDPISEHNRLYWYRQTLGQGPEFLTYFQNEAQLEKSRLLSDRFSAERPKGSFSTLEIQRTEQGDSAMYLCASSLDLAGFDEQFFGPGTRLTVL.

Notes on this clone: At the DNA level, this CDR3 is encoded by other sequences in the same sample as well. This rearrangement joins TRBV9 to TRBJ2-7; D is uncertain. Germline-derived CDR1 and CDR2 are SGDLS and YYNGEE. This CDR3 is 14 amino acids long. V lost 0 bases and J lost 0, with 7 bases in between. The CDR3 sequence: CASSVDPSSYEQYF. The CDR3 region has the DNA TGTGCCAGCAGCGTAGACCCTAGCTCCTACGAGCAGTACTTC.

The CDR3 loop is CASKLAVETKSEQFF. The CDR3 DNA reads as TGCGCCAGCAAACTAGCGGTTGAAACCAAATCTGAGCAGTTCTTC. The rearrangement uses TRBV10-2 and TRBJ2-1; 8 positions agree with TRBD2. V was clipped by 7 bases and J by 9 bases; unmatched bases: 14. This CDR3 has 15 amino acids. Looked up from germline, CDR1 is WSHSY and CDR2 is SAAADI.

The gene calls are TRBV5-6 and TRBJ2-3, with D hard to call. The CDR3 runs 15 residues. Looked up from germline, CDR1 is SGHDT and CDR2 is YYEEEE. The germline V and J ends were trimmed by 2 bases and 3 bases, with 13 bases remaining between them. CDR3 coding DNA: TGTGCCAGCAGCTTTGGCCGTGTGATAACAGATACGCAGTATTTT. Residues: CASSFGRVITDTQYF.

As to this clone: Other DNA sequences from this sample encode an identical CDR3 as well. J is TRBJ2-7 and V is TRBV7-2; D gene ambiguous. The CDR3 has 11 residues. V lost 5 bases, J lost 2 bases, and 4 bases lay in between. Germline CDR1 and CDR2: SGHTA and FQGNSA. In DNA, the CDR3 is TGTGCCAGCAGCCTAACCTACGAGCAGTACTTC. Its translation: CASSLTYEQYF.

The chain couples TRBV30 to TRBJ2-7; 12 bases fit TRBD1. The germline gives CDR1 GTSNPN, CDR2 SVGIG (reference sequence). V shed 3 bases and J 5 bases; nucleotides not matched to a gene: 2. CDR3 size: 13 residues. The CDR3 spells CAWSRDRGHEQYF. In DNA, the CDR3 is TGTGCCTGGAGCCGGGACAGGGGGCACGAGCAGTACTTC.

The V call is TRBV9, the J call TRBJ2-2, with 11 bases matching TRBD2. Germline CDR1 is SGDLS and CDR2 is YYNGEE. Germline trimming cut 4 bases from V and 7 bases from J; bases unmatched to any gene: 12. The CDR3 sequence is 17 residues long. The CDR3 loop is CASSPRLAGGPGGELFF. The CDR3 nucleotides are TGTGCCAGCAGCCCTCGGCTAGCGGGAGGCCCGGGCGGGGAGCTGTTTTTT.

The CDR3 DNA is TGTGCCAGCAGTTACCGAGACAGTAATGAAAAACTGTTTTTT. Translated, it gives CASSYRDSNEKLFF. The chain joins TRBV6-5 to TRBJ1-4, with a tentative D call TRBD1 (5 bases). Germline V gene lookup returns CDR1 MNHEY and CDR2 SVGAGI. The CDR3 is 14 residues long. V lost 2 bases and J lost 4, with 8 bases in between.

DNA of the CDR3: TGTGCCAGCAGCCCGGGACAGAGCTCCTATAATTCACCCCTCCACTTT. It codes for CASSPGQSSYNSPLHF. The genes are TRBV5-5 and TRBJ1-6; TRBD1 matches 7 bases. The CDR3 is 16 amino acids. V lost 4 bases and J lost 0; bases outside the gene matches: 4. Germline-derived CDR1 and CDR2 are SGHKS and YYEKEE (reference sequence).

The chain couples TRBV3-1 (or the pseudogene TRBV3-2) to TRBJ2-1, with TRBD2 identical over 9 bases. V lost 4 bases to trimming and J lost 5 bases; unmatched junction nucleotides: 12. Germline V gene sequence: CDR1 LGHDT, CDR2 YNNKEL (reference sequence). CDR3 length equals 17 residues. The DNA of the CDR3 is TGTGCCAGCAGCCTCACCACCTTAGCGGGAGTTAACAATGAGCAGTTCTTC. This translates into CASSLTTLAGVNNEQFF.

The V gene is TRBV25-1, the J gene TRBJ2-3; 10 nucleotides agree with TRBD2. CDR1 and CDR2 (germline): MGHDK, SYGVNS. CDR3 length: 16 amino acids. The V and J ends lost 5 bases and 3 bases, in that order; junction bases with no gene match: 8. The CDR3 sequence: CASSTRPSGSTDTQYF. The CDR3 bases are TGTGCCAGCAGTACCCGTCCTAGCGGGAGTACAGATACGCAGTATTTT.

The chain links TRBV5-1 to TRBJ1-5, with D perhaps matching TRBD1 (6 bases). Germline V gene sequence: CDR1 SGHRS, CDR2 YFSETQ. The V gene lost 3 bases and the J gene lost 4 bases, with 17 bases spanning the gap. The length of the CDR3 is 16 residues. The CDR3 sequence: CASSYLPDRGNQPQHF. The CDR3 nucleotides are TGCGCCAGCAGCTACCTGCCGGACAGAGGAAATCAGCCCCAGCATTTT.

The chain carries TRBV28 and TRBJ1-5; D is unresolved. Germline V gene data show CDR1 as MDHEN and CDR2 as SYDVKM. CDR3 size: 15 residues. V was shortened by 5 bases and J by 2 bases, with 13 bases between the two germline ends. The CDR3 nucleotides read TGTGCCAGCAGTAGAGTTATAGCTGGCAATCAGCCCCAGCATTTT. Translated: CASSRVIAGNQPQHF.

This chain uses TRBV5-1 with TRBJ2-6; 8 nucleotides match TRBD2. The CDR3 is 17 residues long. V dropped 2 bases and J dropped 0; count of bases not matched to a gene: 4. The germline CDR1 and CDR2 sequences are SGHRS and YFSETQ. CDR3 loop: CASSLSGGTSGANVLTF. The CDR3 coding sequence is TGCGCCAGCAGCTTAAGCGGGGGCACCTCTGGGGCCAACGTCCTGACTTTC.

The chain has TRBV15 and TRBJ1-2; 10 bases fit TRBD1. This CDR3 region has 17 residues. Germline V gives CDR1 LNHNV, CDR2 YYDKDF (reference sequence). With 3 bases clipped from V and 2 bases from J, the junction kept 9 bases outside the gene matches. The CDR3 nucleotides read TGTGCCACCAGCAGGGGGGACAGGGGATATTCGAACTATGGCTACACCTTC. Protein product: CATSRGDRGYSNYGYTF. Variable domain in full (rest from reference TRBV15 and TRBJ1-2): DAMVIQNPRYQVTQFGKPVTLSCSQTLNHNVMYWYQQKSSQAPKLLFHYYDKDFNNEADTPDNFQSRRPNTSFCFLDIRSPGLGDTAMYLCATSRGDRGYSNYGYTFGSGTRLTVV.

There are a few counts of this clone. V and J are TRBV5-1 and TRBJ1-2; maybe TRBD1 (5 bases). This CDR3 region has 15 residues. V was clipped by 2 bases and J by 2 bases, with 13 bases between them. Germline V gene lookup returns CDR1 SGHRS and CDR2 YFSETQ. CDR3: CASSLEEGPNYGYTF. DNA for the CDR3: TGCGCCAGCAGCTTAGAGGAGGGGCCGAACTATGGCTACACCTTC. Filled out from reference TRBV5-1 and TRBJ1-2, the complete variable domain reads KAGVTQTPRYLIKTRGQQVTLSCSPISGHRSVSWYQQTPGQGLQFLFEYFSETQRNKGNFPGRFSGRQFSNSRSEMNVSTLELGDSALYLCASSLEEGPNYGYTFGSGTRLTVV.

The V gene is TRBV28, the J gene TRBJ1-5; TRBD1 might be the D (5 bases). V lost 5 bases, J lost 3 bases, and 17 bases lay in between. In germline, CDR1 is MDHEN, CDR2 SYDVKM. The CDR3 spans 16 residues. CDR3 in DNA: TGTGCCAGCAGTGAAGCCCGGGGGGGACCCAATCAGCCCCAGCATTTT. This translates into CASSEARGGPNQPQHF.

The J gene is TRBJ1-1, the V gene TRBV7-3; possibly TRBD1 for D (6 bases). The CDR3 is 13 amino acids. V lost 3 bases and J 6 bases, leaving 11 bases between the germline ends. Germline V gene lookup returns CDR1 SGHTA and CDR2 FQGTGA. Here the CDR3 DNA reads TGTGCCAGCAGCTTGATACAGGGTTCTGAAGCTTTCTTT. Translating it yields CASSLIQGSEAFF.

The chain uses TRBV2 and TRBJ1-5; TRBD1 aligns across 8 bases. The length of the CDR3 is 13 residues. The V gene end was trimmed by 8 bases and the J gene end by 4 bases; junction bases not matched to a gene: 4. The germline gives CDR1 SNHLY, CDR2 FYNNEI. The CDR3 sequence: CASGRDRNQPQHF. CDR3 sequence (DNA): TGTGCCAGCGGACGGGACAGGAATCAGCCCCAGCATTTT.

This CDR3 is CASSLGGLEETQYF. DNA for the CDR3: TGTGCCAGCAGCTTAGGGGGACTTGAAGAGACCCAGTACTTC. This chain links TRBV7-9 with TRBJ2-5; tentatively, D is TRBD2 (6 bases). Germline V lookup: CDR1 SEHNR, CDR2 FQNEAQ (reference sequence). V gave up 1 base and J gave up 3 bases, with 9 bases separating them. This CDR3 is built from 14 residues.